These 16 T cell receptor beta chains were sequenced from one sample in a study of cytomegalovirus exposure and HLA in healthy donors. Assay: immunoSEQ multiplex PCR; the TCRdb copy retains only in-frame clones and omits some. Altogether some 260,000 clones are present, 90% being singletons, with the ten largest covering 3% to 3.5%. The sequenced sample was PBMCs. These receptors all stem from a woman aged 25 to 39 in good health and CMV-seronegative.

The chain uses TRBV10-3 and TRBJ2-7; 7 positions match TRBD2. Germline V gene data show CDR1 as ENHRY and CDR2 as SYGVKD. This CDR3 has 14 residues. The V segment lost 10 bases and the J segment 1 base; nucleotides outside the gene matches: 10. CDR3 residues: CATWEGGSSYEQYF. CDR3 coding DNA: TGTGCCACTTGGGAGGGAGGGTCATCCTACGAGCAGTACTTC.

CDR3 amino acids: CAWSGSGRISYEQYF. The CDR3 nucleotides read TGTGCCTGGAGTGGTAGCGGGAGGATCTCCTACGAGCAGTACTTC. The chain employs TRBV30 and TRBJ2-7; 10 bases map to TRBD2. The CDR3 spans 15 residues. With 1 base clipped from V and 0 bases from J, the junction kept 3 bases outside the gene matches. Germline CDR1 GTSNPN, CDR2 SVGIG (reference sequence).

This clone was seen only a few times. The V and J genes are TRBV2 and TRBJ1-1; D remains unclear. This CDR3 spans 14 amino acids. From germline, CDR1 is SNHLY and CDR2 FYNNEI. The ends were cut back, 3 bases at V and 5 bases at J, with 13 bases in the middle. CDR3 coding DNA: TGTGCCAGCAGTGATCGGATGCGACGAACTGAAGCTTTCTTT. Protein product: CASSDRMRRTEAFF.

The V and J genes are TRBV11-2 and TRBJ2-2; possibly TRBD1 for D (6 bases). This CDR3 region has 15 residues. Trimming pared 5 bases from V and 1 base from J, leaving 11 bases between. The germline V gene has CDR1 SGHAT and CDR2 FQNNGV. In nucleotides, the CDR3 is TGTGCCAGCAGCGTACAGGGATGGAACACCGGGGAGCTGTTTTTT. Translating it yields CASSVQGWNTGELFF.

The chain has TRBV10-2 and TRBJ2-2; D call uncertain. Trimming took 10 bases from V and 2 from J, leaving 8 bases between them. The germline V gene has CDR1 WSHSY and CDR2 SAAADI. The CDR3 loop spans 12 amino acids. The CDR3 sequence: CATSVNTGELFF. CDR3 DNA sequence: TGCGCCACCTCCGTAAACACCGGGGAGCTGTTTTTT.

This rearrangement joins TRBV7-6 to TRBJ2-7, with 11 bases that match TRBD2. CDR1 is SGHVS, CDR2 FNYEAQ, per germline. The V segment lost 4 bases and the J segment 5 bases; nucleotides outside the gene matches: 10. The CDR3 has 16 residues. CDR3 coding DNA: TGTGCCAGCAGCTCCCTTAGCGGGAGGGCCCACCACGAGCAGTACTTC. Protein: CASSSLSGRAHHEQYF.

V is TRBV7-2 and J is TRBJ2-7; the D gene is possibly TRBD1 (6 bases). This CDR3 spans 16 amino acids. Germline V gives CDR1 SGHTA, CDR2 FQGNSA. V gave up 1 base and J gave up 1 base, with 14 bases separating them. Here the CDR3 DNA reads TGTGCCAGCAGCTTAGAGGGGGTGGGCAGTTCCTACGAGCAGTACTTC. Its protein product is CASSLEGVGSSYEQYF.

V is TRBV9 and J is TRBJ2-7, with a tentative D call TRBD2 (6 bases). Germline V gives CDR1 SGDLS, CDR2 YYNGEE. This CDR3 is 15 amino acids long. The V end lost 0 bases, the J end lost 3 bases, and 13 bases lay between the germline ends. The CDR3 DNA is TGTGCCAGCAGCGTAGGCTCTAGCGCAAACTACGAGCAGTACTTC. It yields the protein CASSVGSSANYEQYF. Drawing the rest from reference TRBV9 and TRBJ2-7, the complete variable domain is DSGVTQTPKHLITATGQRVTLRCSPRSGDLSVYWYQQSLDQGLQFLIQYYNGEERAKGNILERFSAQQFPDLHSELNLSSLELGDSALYFCASSVGSSANYEQYFGPGTRLTVT.

The chain recombines TRBV27 with TRBJ1-5; D is undetermined. Germline V gives CDR1 MNHEY, CDR2 SMNVEV (reference sequence). The V gene lost 1 base and the J gene lost 6 bases, with 7 bases spanning the gap. CDR3 size: 13 residues. The CDR3 spells CASSLWGGQPQHF. For the CDR3, the DNA is TGTGCCAGCAGTTTATGGGGAGGTCAGCCCCAGCATTTT.

The chain employs TRBV27 and TRBJ1-4, with unresolved D. This CDR3 is built from 13 residues. Trimming shortened V by 5 bases and J by 6 bases, and 10 bases separated the two germline ends. The V gene's germline CDR1 is MNHEY and CDR2 SMNVEV (reference sequence). The CDR3: CASSPLFDEKLFF. CDR3 nucleotides: TGTGCCAGCAGTCCCCTATTCGATGAAAAACTGTTTTTT.

V gene TRBV27 combines with J gene TRBJ1-1; D is unclear. Germline-derived CDR1 and CDR2 are MNHEY and SMNVEV (reference sequence). V was clipped by 7 bases and J by 1 base, with 22 bases between them. This CDR3 is 17 amino acids long. The CDR3, as DNA: TGTGCCAGCACCTATTCATCTCTTGGACCGCAGAACACTGAAGCTTTCTTT. The encoded protein is CASTYSSLGPQNTEAFF.

V is TRBV5-6 and J is TRBJ1-3; D ambiguous. Trimming removed 2 bases at V and 0 bases at J, with 9 bases between. The CDR3 contains 15 residues. Germline V lookup: CDR1 SGHDT, CDR2 YYEEEE. CDR3 DNA: TGTGCCAGCAGCTTAAACCCTGGCTCTGGAAACACCATATATTTT. As protein: CASSLNPGSGNTIYF. Full variable domain (remainder filled in from reference TRBV5-6 and TRBJ1-3): DAGVTQSPTHLIKTRGQQVTLRCSPKSGHDTVSWYQQALGQGPQFIFQYYEEEERQRGNFPDRFSGHQFPNYSSELNVNALLLGDSALYLCASSLNPGSGNTIYFGEGSWLTVV.

The chain carries TRBV5-1 and TRBJ1-1; no clear D. V lost 2 bases and J 3 bases, leaving 14 bases between the germline ends. The CDR3 consists of 15 residues. The germline gives CDR1 SGHRS, CDR2 YFSETQ. The CDR3 bases are TGCGCCAGCAGCTTAGAAGACGGTGGATACACTGAAGCTTTCTTT. Protein product: CASSLEDGGYTEAFF.

CDR3 DNA: TGCGCCAGCAGCTTGTCCACAGGGACTGGGGCCAACGTCCTGACTTTC. Residues: CASSLSTGTGANVLTF. This chain connects TRBV5-1 to TRBJ2-6, with D tentatively TRBD1 (6 bases). This CDR3 is 16 amino acids long. Trimming left V 1 base short and J 2 bases short, with 10 bases between. Germline V gene lookup returns CDR1 SGHRS and CDR2 YFSETQ.

This sequence joins TRBV28 and TRBJ2-6; D remains unclear. The CDR3 is 15 residues long. CDR1 and CDR2 from the germline V gene are MDHEN and SYDVKM. The ends were cut back, 10 bases at V and 0 bases at J, with 13 bases in the middle. CDR3 bases: TGTGCCACCAAACTGACAAGCTCTGGGGCCAACGTCCTGACTTTC. Translating gives CATKLTSSGANVLTF.

This clone was picked up one time. The V and J genes are TRBV11-3 and TRBJ1-1; D is perhaps TRBD1 (5 bases). Germline V gene data show CDR1 as SGHNT and CDR2 as YENEEA. V lost 3 bases, J lost 4 bases, and 21 bases lay in between. CDR3 length equals 17 residues. The CDR3 nucleotides are TGTGCCAGCAGCTTTTCCAAACAGGCTTTCATGATCACTGAAGCTTTCTTT. It specifies CASSFSKQAFMITEAFF.